This paragraph covers one T cell receptor (beta chain) sequence. Sequencing was performed with immunoSEQ multiplex PCR; in TCRdb, only in-frame clones are kept and a portion is missing. Of about 46,000 clones in the sample, approximately 91% were seen once. The source of the sample is a study of OX40 agonist ivuxolimab in advanced cancers. The CDR3 length is 13 residues. V lost 1 base, J lost 4 bases, and 5 bases lay in between. Germline-derived CDR1 and CDR2 are SGHNT and YYREEE (reference sequence). The V and J genes are TRBV5-4 and TRBJ2-2, with D uncertain. This specimen consisted of CD4+ or CD8+ T cells sorted from blood, obtained in a trial of the OX40 agonist ivuxolimab. This TCR was sampled from an adult with an advanced solid tumor such as melanoma, head and neck, liver or kidney cancer. The CDR3 protein is CASSLRSTGELFF. The CDR3 DNA reads TGTGCCAGCAGCTTGAGGAGCACCGGGGAGCTGTTTTTT.